These T cell receptor beta chains were read from a single sample in a study of blood T cell repertoires in COVID-19. Assay used: immunoSEQ multiplex PCR; TCRdb lists only in-frame clones, some missing. Found here are about 190,000 clones, approximately 79% of them singletons; the top ten hold roughly 14%. The sequenced sample was peripheral blood. The receptors derive from a man between 45 and 60 years old who had recovered from COVID-19. The conserved cysteine and the conserved F or W are not part of the CDR3 here. Each record gives: CDR3 length, V gene, J gene, CDR3 protein.

CDR3 length: 9; V gene: TRBV29-1; J gene: TRBJ1-4; CDR3 protein: SVEEVEKLF
CDR3 length: 13; V gene: TRBV4-2; J gene: TRBJ2-4; CDR3 protein: ASSQGDGRENIQY
CDR3 length: 11; V gene: TRBV7-3; J gene: TRBJ2-2; CDR3 protein: ASSSFNTGELF
CDR3 length: 13; V gene: TRBV18; J gene: TRBJ2-7; CDR3 protein: ASSPRGRGPYEQY
CDR3 length: 14; V gene: TRBV19; J gene: TRBJ2-7; CDR3 protein: ASSIFGPGSAYEQY
CDR3 length: 11; V gene: TRBV24-1; J gene: TRBJ2-3; CDR3 protein: ATNNGAADTQY
CDR3 length: 12; V gene: TRBV11-2; J gene: TRBJ2-7; CDR3 protein: ASSSVLGLYEQY
CDR3 length: 13; V gene: TRBV9; J gene: TRBJ1-4; CDR3 protein: ASSPGPREGEKLF
CDR3 length: 13; V gene: TRBV7-9; J gene: TRBJ2-2; CDR3 protein: ASSLARGAAGELF
CDR3 length: 16; V gene: TRBV18; J gene: TRBJ1-1; CDR3 protein: ASSPVISGTGSLTEAF
CDR3 length: 11; V gene: TRBV6-5; J gene: TRBJ2-7; CDR3 protein: ASTRDIVGEQY
CDR3 length: 14; V gene: TRBV7-8; J gene: TRBJ2-7; CDR3 protein: ASSLVRDRGPYEQY
CDR3 length: 11; V gene: TRBV3-1/TRBV3-2; J gene: TRBJ2-5; CDR3 protein: ASSIQGAKTQY
CDR3 length: 9; V gene: TRBV25-1; J gene: TRBJ1-1; CDR3 protein: ASSKRGGAF
CDR3 length: 11; V gene: TRBV6-6; J gene: TRBJ1-1; CDR3 protein: ASSSGMNTEAF
CDR3 length: 16; V gene: TRBV7-2; J gene: TRBJ1-4; CDR3 protein: ASSLYQGGFPTNEKLF
CDR3 length: 14; V gene: TRBV6-6; J gene: TRBJ2-3; CDR3 protein: ASSYLAGLSTDTQY
CDR3 length: 12; V gene: TRBV11-1; J gene: TRBJ2-1; CDR3 protein: ASGQGEEYNEQF
CDR3 length: 12; V gene: TRBV7-3; J gene: TRBJ2-1; CDR3 protein: ASSSTDVRSEQF
CDR3 length: 17; V gene: TRBV7-9; J gene: TRBJ2-7; CDR3 protein: ASSHTGLSGREATYEQY
CDR3 length: 15; V gene: TRBV4-1; J gene: TRBJ1-2; CDR3 protein: ASSQGEPGQRIYGYT
CDR3 length: 15; V gene: TRBV5-1; J gene: TRBJ2-2; CDR3 protein: ASSQSPIAGNTGELF
CDR3 length: 13; V gene: TRBV30; J gene: TRBJ2-1; CDR3 protein: AWSPGTGSYNEQF
CDR3 length: 10; V gene: TRBV30; J gene: TRBJ1-5; CDR3 protein: AWALGGQPQH
CDR3 length: 12; V gene: TRBV25-1; J gene: TRBJ1-1; CDR3 protein: ASSESPYSTQAF
CDR3 length: 11; V gene: TRBV29-1; J gene: TRBJ1-1; CDR3 protein: SGVRTARGEAF
CDR3 length: 16; V gene: TRBV9; J gene: TRBJ2-2; CDR3 protein: ASSAPRLAGGHTGELF
CDR3 length: 12; V gene: TRBV29-1; J gene: TRBJ2-7; CDR3 protein: SVVGSIVSYEQY
CDR3 length: 12; V gene: TRBV6-5; J gene: TRBJ2-5; CDR3 protein: ASSYVTGEETQY
CDR3 length: 14; V gene: TRBV10-1; J gene: TRBJ1-6; CDR3 protein: ASSVTVSSYNSPLH
CDR3 length: 10; V gene: TRBV14; J gene: TRBJ1-6; CDR3 protein: ASSPINSPLH
CDR3 length: 13; V gene: TRBV5-1; J gene: TRBJ2-1; CDR3 protein: ASSLTPGAHNEQF
CDR3 length: 13; V gene: TRBV3-1/TRBV3-2; J gene: TRBJ2-7; CDR3 protein: ASSQVSLASYEQY
CDR3 length: 12; V gene: TRBV5-4; J gene: TRBJ1-2; CDR3 protein: ASSPDRGFGGYT
CDR3 length: 14; V gene: TRBV19; J gene: TRBJ2-2; CDR3 protein: ASSLGLAPNTGELF
CDR3 length: 11; V gene: TRBV13; J gene: TRBJ2-7; CDR3 protein: ASSLRQGHEQY
CDR3 length: 15; V gene: TRBV27; J gene: TRBJ2-2; CDR3 protein: ASSLYSGARGTGELF
CDR3 length: 16; V gene: TRBV4-2; J gene: TRBJ2-1; CDR3 protein: ASSQDGLGAGGMNEQF
CDR3 length: 13; V gene: TRBV6-5; J gene: TRBJ2-5; CDR3 protein: ASSLGLAGVETQY
CDR3 length: 15; V gene: TRBV4-2; J gene: TRBJ2-1; CDR3 protein: ASSQDPQSGSYNEQF
CDR3 length: 12; V gene: TRBV28; J gene: TRBJ2-1; CDR3 protein: ASSSLAGANEQF
CDR3 length: 12; V gene: TRBV28; J gene: TRBJ1-2; CDR3 protein: ASSLNQGDYGYT
CDR3 length: 11; V gene: TRBV12-3/TRBV12-4; J gene: TRBJ1-1; CDR3 protein: ASSFGFFTEAF
CDR3 length: 11; V gene: TRBV29-1; J gene: TRBJ1-1; CDR3 protein: SAGQGWNTEAF
CDR3 length: 12; V gene: TRBV6-1; J gene: TRBJ1-4; CDR3 protein: ASSEPSRREKLF
CDR3 length: 11; V gene: TRBV9; J gene: TRBJ2-7; CDR3 protein: ASRRLAEYEQY
CDR3 length: 13; V gene: TRBV19; J gene: TRBJ2-3; CDR3 protein: ASSLTGQNLGTQY
CDR3 length: 13; V gene: TRBV19; J gene: TRBJ2-3; CDR3 protein: ASSIFHSPTDTQY
CDR3 length: 9; V gene: TRBV20-1; J gene: TRBJ2-5; CDR3 protein: SAKGAETQY
CDR3 length: 18; V gene: TRBV19; J gene: TRBJ2-3; CDR3 protein: ASSISHPGTSGSRADTQY
CDR3 length: 11; V gene: TRBV3-1/TRBV3-2; J gene: TRBJ1-1; CDR3 protein: ASSPRGATEAF
CDR3 length: 12; V gene: TRBV24-1; J gene: TRBJ2-1; CDR3 protein: ATSLAGGHNEQF
CDR3 length: 13; V gene: TRBV28; J gene: TRBJ2-2; CDR3 protein: ASAVASGSSGELF
CDR3 length: 13; V gene: TRBV2; J gene: TRBJ2-1; CDR3 protein: ASSSGLAGPNEQF
CDR3 length: 11; V gene: TRBV2; J gene: TRBJ1-2; CDR3 protein: ASSEEGVRGYT
CDR3 length: 13; V gene: TRBV11-2; J gene: TRBJ2-1; CDR3 protein: ASSLIPSGEGEQF
CDR3 length: 16; V gene: TRBV13; J gene: TRBJ2-6; CDR3 protein: ASSSDRGYSSGANVLT
CDR3 length: 12; V gene: TRBV10-3; J gene: TRBJ2-2; CDR3 protein: AITTGEGTGELF
CDR3 length: 15; V gene: TRBV3-1/TRBV3-2; J gene: TRBJ2-5; CDR3 protein: ASSPRLRAGGPETQY